One T cell receptor (beta chain) is described in this entry. This sample was included in a study of blood T cell repertoires in COVID-19. The germline CDR1 and CDR2 sequences are SGHAT and FQNNGV. The V gene lost 3 bases and the J gene lost 9 bases, with 9 bases spanning the gap. The CDR3 contains 13 residues. In Seattle, patients joined the study during active infection and were tracked longitudinally. Original methodology: Amplification from reference gene primers served as the basis for estimated nucleated cell counts. The table came from immunoSEQ multiplex PCR; TCRdb's copy has only in-frame clones and leaves some out. The D gene and trimming were derived from the DNA, and the V and J assignments and clone size from that table. The sample has some 320,000 clones; over 85% are singletons.

This receptor was obtained from a woman in her 30s with COVID-19, enrolled during active disease. The specimen sequenced was peripheral blood. This chain links TRBV11-2 with TRBJ1-6; D is uncertain. The CDR3 loop is CASSLAGSSPLHF. The CDR3 region has the DNA TGTGCCAGCAGCTTGGCAGGTTCTTCACCCCTCCACTTT. The full variable domain, with the rest looked up from reference TRBV11-2 and TRBJ1-6, is EAGVAQSPRYKIIEKRQSVAFWCNPISGHATLYWYQQILGQGPKLLIQFQNNGVVDDSQLPKDRFSAERLKGVDSTLKIQPAKLEDSAVYLCASSLAGSSPLHFGNGTRLTVT.